This TCR beta chain was retrieved from a study of blood T cell repertoires in COVID-19. Source study methods: By means of reference gene primer amplification, nucleated cell counts were estimated. Clones were read by immunoSEQ multiplex PCR, and TCRdb kept only the in-frame ones, dropping some. V and J calls and clone size come straight from that table; D and trimming were deduced from the DNA. The top ten hold approximately 2.3% of the sample, which has roughly 200,000 clones, roughly nine tenths seen once. The CDR3 runs to 14 residues. Trimming took off 3 bases at V and 10 bases at J, with 17 bases between the two ends. The germline V gene has CDR1 SGHDT and CDR2 YYEEEE.

Sequencing input: PBMCs or T cells enriched from blood (not recorded which). V gene TRBV5-6 combines with J gene TRBJ2-1; D is perhaps TRBD2 (7 bases). The TCR was taken from a woman aged 40 to 55 with acute COVID-19. CDR3 nucleotide sequence: TGTGCCAGCAGCTCGCGGCGGGGGCTGGGGGAGCAGTTCTTC. Its protein is CASSSRRGLGEQFF.